This entry is about one TCR beta chain. This sample was taken from a study of Ad26.COV2.S vaccination and SARS-CoV-2 variants. This sample's treatment: around 19 received Ad26.COV2.S at low or high dose, single or two shots; several received placebo; per-sample allocation not given. After the first vaccine or placebo injection, samples were drawn on day 63. The CDR3 runs 15 residues. Between the trimmed V and J ends, which lost 0 bases and 4 bases, there was a span of 9 bases. Germline loops: CDR1 LGHNA, CDR2 YSLEER. Produced via immunoSEQ multiplex PCR; TCRdb's table is partial and in-frame only. The data contain some 500,000 clones, roughly 89% of them singletons.

Source: peripheral blood, taken in a trial of Ad26.COV2.S vaccine versus placebo. This chain links TRBV4-3 with TRBJ1-4; D call uncertain. The clonotype originates from a person between 18 and 59 years old who received the Ad26.COV2.S COVID-19 vaccine or a placebo. CDR3 amino acids: CASSQDFTDNEKLFF. The CDR3 region has the DNA TGCGCCAGCAGCCAAGATTTTACGGATAATGAAAAACTGTTTTTT.